The sample holds a few counts of the clone carrying this T cell receptor beta chain. CDR3 length: 15 residues. After removal of 3 bases from V and 3 bases from J, the junction contained 5 bases not matched to a gene. Germline lookup yields CDR1 SGHAT and CDR2 FQNNGV. Original data processing: Scientists estimated how many nucleated cells there were by amplifying reference gene primers. The table came from immunoSEQ multiplex PCR; TCRdb's copy has only in-frame clones and leaves some out. The DNA was the basis for D and trimming; V, J and clone size are from that table. The sample holds fewer than 300,000 clones; roughly 87% are singletons and the top ten take roughly 0.8%. The sample comes from a study of blood T cell repertoires in COVID-19. Study summary: Some COVID-19 samples were acute and others convalescent; all came from the United States, Italy and Spain. PBMCs, B-cell-depleted T cells, or T cells were the source of the cDNA or gDNA that made up the material.

The sequencing input was peripheral blood. This clonotype was obtained from a woman aged 25 to 39 with acute or convalescent COVID-19. The genes are TRBV11-2 and TRBJ2-7; 10 nucleotides align to TRBD2. CDR3: CASSFRPSGSYEQYF. DNA for the CDR3: TGTGCCAGCAGCTTTCGTCCTAGCGGGAGCTACGAGCAGTACTTC.